This is a list of T cell receptor beta chains from one sample in a study of blood T cell repertoires in COVID-19. TCRdb keeps only in-frame clones here, not all; method: immunoSEQ multiplex PCR. The sample gives some 200,000 clones, 80% to 85% of which show up once; about 6.5% is in the top ten. The sequencing sample was made of peripheral blood. Source of these receptors: a woman in her forties with acute or convalescent COVID-19. CDR3s include the opening cysteine and the closing phenylalanine or tryptophan. Fields, in order: D gene, V gene, clone size, J gene, CDR3 protein, CDR3 DNA. A D gene is named only where the DNA matches it firmly. Some rows have no size entry. The others give once, few or many, or a class for an expanded clone.

>TRBD2|TRBV5-1|NA|TRBJ2-1
CASSLLSGRNEQFF
TGCGCCAGCAGCTTGCTCAGCGGGAGGAATGAGCAGTTCTTC
>NA|TRBV28|NA|TRBJ2-1
CASSQTGLSYNEQFF
TGTGCCAGCAGTCAAACAGGGCTCTCCTACAATGAGCAGTTCTTC
>NA|TRBV11-1|NA|TRBJ2-1
CASSSGTNHNEQFF
TGTGCCAGCAGTTCCGGGACAAACCACAATGAGCAGTTCTTC
>TRBD2|TRBV9|NA|TRBJ2-3
CASSTSGADTQYF
TGTGCCAGCAGCACTAGCGGGGCAGATACGCAGTATTTT
>NA|TRBV5-4|NA|TRBJ1-6
CASSPTGFSYNSPLHF
TGTGCCAGCAGCCCCACAGGTTTCTCCTATAATTCACCCCTCCACTTT
>NA|TRBV28|NA|TRBJ1-2
CASTLGANYGYTF
TGTGCCAGCACCCTGGGAGCTAACTATGGCTACACCTTC
>NA|TRBV2|NA|TRBJ2-7
CASEDLTPYEQYF
TGTGCCAGCGAGGACTTAACCCCCTACGAGCAGTACTTC
>NA|TRBV24-1|NA|TRBJ2-6
CATANSGANVLTF
TGTGCCACCGCGAACTCTGGGGCCAACGTCCTGACTTTC
>NA|TRBV12-3/TRBV12-4|NA|TRBJ2-1
CASSSQTYNEQFF
TGTGCCAGCAGTTCACAGACCTACAATGAGCAGTTCTTC
>NA|TRBV7-9|NA|TRBJ1-4
CASSLLKAGRVTNEKLFF
TGTGCCAGCAGCTTATTGAAGGCAGGGAGGGTCACTAATGAAAAACTGTTTTTT
>NA|TRBV30|NA|TRBJ1-5
CASSSGGHPNQPQHF
TGTGCCTCATCCTCGGGAGGACATCCCAATCAGCCCCAGCATTTT
>NA|TRBV19|NA|TRBJ1-5
CASSIDPGRGSQPQHF
TGTGCCAGTAGTATAGATCCGGGGCGCGGGAGCCAGCCCCAGCATTTT
>NA|TRBV6-2/TRBV6-3|NA|TRBJ1-3
CASSWARTTGNTIYF
TGTGCCAGCAGTTGGGCCAGGACAACTGGAAACACCATATATTTT
>TRBD1|TRBV10-1|NA|TRBJ1-3
CASGQGENTIYF
TGCGCCAGCGGACAGGGAGAAAACACCATATATTTT
>NA|TRBV7-2|NA|TRBJ1-1
CASSPQGGAGGEAFF
TGTGCCAGCAGCCCCCAAGGGGGGGCCGGAGGTGAAGCTTTCTTT
>TRBD2|TRBV5-1|NA|TRBJ2-7
CASSRGTGGLAGVAYEQYF
TGCGCCAGCAGCAGAGGGACAGGAGGACTAGCGGGAGTGGCCTACGAGCAGTACTTC
>NA|TRBV27|NA|TRBJ2-1
CASREWQGGSNEQFF
TGTGCCAGCAGGGAGTGGCAGGGTGGCTCAAATGAGCAGTTCTTC
>TRBD1|TRBV28|NA|TRBJ1-1
CASSLRVNRGTMDTEAFF
TGTGCCAGCAGTTTAAGAGTAAACAGGGGGACCATGGACACTGAAGCTTTCTTT
>NA|TRBV5-4|few|TRBJ2-1
CASSPRYGSDNEQFF
TGTGCCAGCAGCCCGCGCTATGGGAGCGACAATGAGCAGTTCTTC
>NA|TRBV27|once|TRBJ1-5
CASSLIRGYQPQHF
TGTGCCAGCAGTTTAATAAGGGGTTATCAGCCCCAGCATTTT
>NA|TRBV5-1|once|TRBJ1-2
CASSLGQTSNYGYTF
TGCGCCAGCAGCTTGGGACAGACCTCTAACTATGGCTACACCTTC
>TRBD1|TRBV28|NA|TRBJ1-3
CASSPTLRTGNSGNTIYF
TGTGCCAGCAGCCCTACACTTCGGACAGGGAACTCTGGAAACACCATATATTTT
>NA|TRBV19|NA|TRBJ1-5
CASSIPRSNQPQHF
TGTGCCAGTAGTATACCCAGGAGCAATCAGCCCCAGCATTTT
>NA|TRBV18|NA|TRBJ1-2
CASSPGARGYTF
TGTGCCAGCTCACCAGGGGCACGGGGCTACACCTTC
>NA|TRBV2|once|TRBJ2-5
CASHGWGRKTQYF
TGTGCCAGCCACGGGTGGGGCCGGAAGACCCAGTACTTC
>NA|TRBV6-2/TRBV6-3|NA|TRBJ2-7
CASSYPLFSGLNNYEQYF
TGTGCCAGCAGTTACCCGTTATTTAGCGGACTTAATAATTACGAGCAGTACTTC
>TRBD2|TRBV19|NA|TRBJ2-7
CASSISGGTYEQYF
TGTGCCAGTAGTATCAGCGGGGGAACATACGAGCAGTACTTC
>NA|TRBV27|NA|TRBJ1-1
CASSLLRGTEAFF
TGTGCCAGCAGTTTACTCCGGGGTACTGAAGCTTTCTTT
>TRBD1|TRBV4-2|NA|TRBJ1-5
CASSPGQGSSNQPQHF
TGTGCCAGCAGCCCCGGACAGGGTTCTAGCAATCAGCCCCAGCATTTT
>NA|TRBV15|NA|TRBJ1-5
CATSRDGGAALIQPQHF
TGTGCCACCAGCAGAGATGGAGGTGCGGCACTGATTCAGCCCCAGCATTTT
>NA|TRBV7-9|once|TRBJ1-1
CASTRIAPVKGTEAFF
TGTGCCAGCACCCGAATTGCTCCAGTTAAGGGGACTGAAGCTTTCTTT
>TRBD1|TRBV7-2|NA|TRBJ2-5
CASSPRQGFLETQYF
TGTGCCAGCAGCCCTAGACAGGGCTTTCTGGAGACCCAGTACTTC
>NA|TRBV28|NA|TRBJ1-2
CASSLKTSTGQFGYTF
TGTGCCAGCAGTTTAAAAACTTCTACAGGGCAATTTGGCTACACCTTC
>NA|TRBV6-6|NA|TRBJ1-1
CASAQVSPNTEAFF
TGTGCCAGCGCGCAGGTGTCACCAAACACTGAAGCTTTCTTT
>NA|TRBV28|NA|TRBJ1-2
CASNRRGTNYGYTF
TGTGCCAGCAATCGGAGGGGAACTAACTATGGCTACACCTTC
>NA|TRBV19|NA|TRBJ1-5
CASSTGRERGGSNQPQHF
TGTGCCAGTAGTACAGGGAGGGAGAGGGGCGGGAGCAATCAGCCCCAGCATTTT
>TRBD2|TRBV2|few|TRBJ2-1
CASRGLAGALHNEQFF
TGTGCCAGCAGGGGACTAGCGGGGGCCCTACACAATGAGCAGTTCTTC
>NA|TRBV7-2|NA|TRBJ2-7
CASSLQLAEQYF
TGTGCCAGCAGCTTACAACTAGCAGAGCAGTACTTC
>TRBD2|TRBV27|NA|TRBJ2-7
CASQASGRAGPYEQYF
TGTGCCAGTCAGGCTAGCGGGAGGGCCGGTCCCTACGAGCAGTACTTC
>TRBD2|TRBV7-2|once|TRBJ2-5
CASSFLLAGGETQYF
TGTGCCAGCAGCTTCCTACTAGCGGGAGGCGAGACCCAGTACTTC
>TRBD1|TRBV3-1/TRBV3-2|NA|TRBJ2-2
CASSQEGLGQGGKWKAGELFF
TGTGCCAGCAGCCAAGAGGGGTTGGGACAGGGAGGAAAGTGGAAGGCCGGGGAGCTGTTTTTT
>NA|TRBV18|once|TRBJ1-1
CASSPQWGRRGTEAFF
TGTGCCAGCTCACCGCAGTGGGGCAGAAGGGGCACTGAAGCTTTCTTT
>TRBD1|TRBV10-2|NA|TRBJ1-5
CASSDGGGAYWNQPQHF
TGCGCCAGCAGTGATGGAGGGGGCGCATATTGGAATCAGCCCCAGCATTTT
>TRBD1|TRBV7-8|NA|TRBJ2-6
CASSLAPGQSSGANVLTF
TGTGCCAGCAGCTTAGCACCGGGACAGAGCTCTGGGGCCAACGTCCTGACTTTC
>NA|TRBV27|NA|TRBJ2-1
CASSPPDTDTFYNEQFF
TGTGCCAGCAGCCCCCCGGATACAGACACATTCTACAATGAGCAGTTCTTC
>NA|TRBV18|NA|TRBJ1-1
CASSPPGRGGMNTEAFF
TGTGCCAGCTCACCACCGGGCAGGGGTGGAATGAACACTGAAGCTTTCTTT
>NA|TRBV4-1|NA|TRBJ1-6
CASSFMGLSTHSPLHF
TGCGCCAGCAGCTTTATGGGACTCTCTACGCATTCACCCCTCCACTTT
>NA|TRBV28|NA|TRBJ2-5
CASSGPRDSKVETQYF
TGTGCCAGCAGTGGACCGAGGGACTCCAAGGTAGAGACCCAGTACTTC
>NA|TRBV7-8|NA|TRBJ2-5
CASSPPFSGRETQYF
TGTGCCAGCAGCCCCCCTTTTTCAGGTCGGGAGACCCAGTACTTC
>NA|TRBV29-1|NA|TRBJ1-2
CSVEAGGGYGYTF
TGCAGCGTTGAAGCGGGGGGAGGCTATGGCTACACCTTC
>TRBD1|TRBV5-1|NA|TRBJ2-7
CASSSGTADYEQYF
TGCGCCAGCAGCTCCGGGACAGCCGACTACGAGCAGTACTTC
>TRBD1|TRBV9|NA|TRBJ1-6
CASSVLDRGNSPLHF
TGTGCCAGCAGCGTATTGGACAGGGGTAATTCACCCCTCCACTTT
>NA|TRBV7-8|NA|TRBJ1-3
CASSFSQGSSGNTIYF
TGTGCCAGCAGCTTTTCTCAGGGATCCTCTGGAAACACCATATATTTT
>NA|TRBV7-9|NA|TRBJ1-2
CASSPNPAQGIYGYTF
TGTGCCAGCAGCCCGAATCCCGCACAGGGAATCTATGGCTACACCTTC